This T cell receptor beta chain was documented in a study of somatic mutations in cytotoxic T cells in rheumatoid arthritis. The trim removed 5 bases at V and 5 bases at J, leaving 5 bases unmatched. The CDR3 is 15 residues long. Germline loops: CDR1 MNHEY, CDR2 SMNVEV (reference sequence). In the authors' workflow: Expanded CD8+ clones from patients, those larger than 1%, seldom had a match among published virus-specific TCRB sequences. The data were produced by immunoSEQ multiplex PCR, yet TCRdb's version contains in-frame clones alone and is incomplete. V, J and clone size derive from that table, while D and trimming were established from the DNA sequence. The sample holds 20,000 or so clones, 85% seen once.

V usage is TRBV27 and J usage is TRBJ1-4; 10 nucleotides match TRBD1. The TCR originated in a woman aged 40-49 years with rheumatoid arthritis. The sample consisted of CD8+ T cells sorted from blood. The CDR3 DNA follows: TGTGCCAGCAGTCCCCTGGGACAGGGGAATGAAAAACTGTTTTTT. It yields the protein CASSPLGQGNEKLFF.